A single sample is the source of the 14 T cell receptor beta chains below, sequenced in a study of cytomegalovirus exposure and HLA in healthy donors. TCRdb keeps only in-frame clones here, not all; method: immunoSEQ multiplex PCR. The top ten hold roughly 3.3% of the sample, which has about 73,000 clones, about 95% seen once. Sequencing was done on a sample of PBMCs. Receptors originate from a young man in good health and CMV-seronegative.

The chain combines TRBV6-5 with TRBJ2-5, with TRBD2 identical over 7 bases. CDR1 MNHEY and CDR2 SVGAGI come from the germline V gene. After removal of 2 bases from V and 1 base from J, the junction contained 4 bases not matched to a gene. This CDR3 is built from 15 residues. CDR3 nucleotide sequence: TGTGCCAGCAGTTACGGGGCGGGGGTCCAAGAGACCCAGTACTTC. Encoded protein: CASSYGAGVQETQYF.

The chain is built from TRBV27 and TRBJ2-7, with D tentatively TRBD2 (5 bases). The germline gives CDR1 MNHEY, CDR2 SMNVEV (reference sequence). The CDR3 covers 15 residues. Trimming removed 0 bases at V and 2 bases at J, with 11 bases between. In DNA form, the CDR3 reads TGTGCCAGCAGTTTATCAGGCGGAGGAACCTACGAGCAGTACTTC. Its translation is CASSLSGGGTYEQYF.

In nucleotides, the CDR3 is TGTGCCAGTAGTATGATGGCTAGCGGGGCGGATGAGCAGTTCTTC. Residues: CASSMMASGADEQFF. The rearrangement links TRBV19 to TRBJ2-1, with TRBD2 matching over 9 bases. The CDR3 consists of 15 residues. V dropped 3 bases and J dropped 8; count of bases not matched to a gene: 8. CDR1 is LNHDA and CDR2 is SQIVND in the germline V gene (reference sequence).

The sample holds one count of this clone. The chain employs TRBV30 and TRBJ1-2; 7 bases agree with TRBD1. The CDR3 is 13 residues long. Losses at the gene ends were 0 bases for V and 4 bases for J; bases not matched to a gene: 2. Germline V CDR1 and CDR2: GTSNPN, SVGIG (reference sequence). The CDR3 DNA follows: TGTGCCTGGAGTGTAGGGACAGCCTATGGCTACACCTTC. Protein sequence: CAWSVGTAYGYTF.

The V gene is TRBV19, the J gene TRBJ1-1, with TRBD1 matching 7 bases. Germline V gene data show CDR1 as LNHDA and CDR2 as SQIVND (reference sequence). The V segment lost 4 bases and the J segment 2 bases; nucleotides outside the gene matches: 4. This CDR3 is 14 amino acids long. CDR3 sequence reads: CASSTRQGNTEAFF. The CDR3 DNA follows: TGTGCCAGTAGTACGAGACAGGGAAACACTGAAGCTTTCTTT.

The V gene is TRBV19, the J gene TRBJ2-2; D possibly corresponds to TRBD2 (6 bases). V lost 10 bases to trimming and J lost 4 bases, with 19 bases between them. Germline lookup yields CDR1 LNHDA and CDR2 SQIVND (reference sequence). This CDR3 is 15 amino acids long. The CDR3 nucleotides read TGTGCCACTAAGGCGGGGATGAGAGCCACCGGGGAGCTGTTTTTT. Translation gives CATKAGMRATGELFF.

V gene TRBV4-2 combines with J gene TRBJ2-3; 7 bases align to TRBD1. V trimming: 4 bases; J trimming: 2 bases; junction bases outside the gene matches: 9. Germline loops: CDR1 LGHNA, CDR2 YNFKEQ. This CDR3 spans 16 amino acids. The CDR3 DNA reads as TGTGCCAGCAGCCCAACCGAGGGGGCGACCACAGATACGCAGTATTTT. Its translation is CASSPTEGATTDTQYF.

The chain couples TRBV4-3 to TRBJ2-1; TRBD2 matches 12 bases. This CDR3 is 18 amino acids long. In germline, CDR1 is LGHNA, CDR2 YSLEER. Trimming cost V 0 bases and J 0 bases; bases outside gene matches: 3. As DNA, the CDR3 is TGCGCCAGCAGCCAAGATCTAGCGGGGGGGGGCTCCTACAATGAGCAGTTCTTC. Translation: CASSQDLAGGGSYNEQFF.

The chain links TRBV11-2 to TRBJ1-2; no reliable D call. The V gene's germline CDR1 is SGHAT and CDR2 FQNNGV. V was pared by 5 bases and J by 2 bases, with 9 bases between. CDR3 length: 13 residues. DNA of the CDR3: TGTGCCAGCAGCCCGGTCGAAAACTATGGCTACACCTTC. Protein sequence: CASSPVENYGYTF.

The chain recombines TRBV7-2 with TRBJ2-5; 8 nucleotides agree with TRBD1. This CDR3 contains 14 residues. Per germline, CDR1 SGHTA and CDR2 FQGNSA. Germline trimming cut 3 bases from V and 3 bases from J; bases unmatched to any gene: 3. The DNA of the CDR3 is TGTGCCAGCAGCTTCGGACAGGGCAAAGAGACCCAGTACTTC. This sequence encodes CASSFGQGKETQYF.

V and J are TRBV19 and TRBJ1-3; maybe TRBD1 (5 bases). The CDR3 covers 15 residues. V was cut by 3 bases and J by 1 base, with 10 bases left in between. Per germline, CDR1 LNHDA and CDR2 SQIVND (reference sequence). DNA for the CDR3: TGTGCCAGTAGTATGACAGCTCTTTCTGGAAACACCATATATTTT. As protein: CASSMTALSGNTIYF.

The chain joins TRBV9 to TRBJ2-3, with 8 bases fitting TRBD2. The CDR3 sequence is 16 residues long. V was clipped by 4 bases and J by 6 bases; unmatched bases: 13. CDR1 is SGDLS and CDR2 is YYNGEE in the germline V gene. CDR3 region: CASSPSPGGYVDTQYF. The DNA of the CDR3 is TGTGCCAGCAGCCCCTCCCCGGGGGGGTACGTCGATACGCAGTATTTT.

V usage is TRBV25-1 and J usage is TRBJ1-1; 9 bases fit TRBD1. The junction had 10 bases not matched to a gene; V was cut back by 3 bases and J by 5 bases. Germline V gives CDR1 MGHDK, CDR2 SYGVNS. The CDR3 consists of 16 residues. The CDR3 here is CASSDTGGTSWTEAFF. The CDR3, as DNA: TGTGCCAGCAGTGACACAGGGGGCACGAGTTGGACTGAAGCTTTCTTT.

The chain uses TRBV4-1 and TRBJ2-3, with D possibly TRBD2 on 5 matching bases. CDR1 and CDR2 from the germline V gene are MGHRA and YSYEKL. The V gene lost 1 base and the J gene lost 4 bases, with 18 bases spanning the gap. CDR3 length equals 17 residues. CDR3 nucleotides: TGCGCCAGCAGCCAAGTGGAGGCAGGAGGATATTCAGATACGCAGTATTTT. Translating gives CASSQVEAGGYSDTQYF.